Included here is one TCR beta chain sequence, with context. These data come from a study of blood T cell repertoires in COVID-19. In the source study's methods: Estimated nucleated cell counts came from reference gene primer amplification. Sequencing used immunoSEQ multiplex PCR; TCRdb keeps in-frame clones, though not all of them. V, J and clone size reflect that table, while D and trimming were determined from the DNA. This table has approximately 200,000 clones, 85% to 95% appearing once. The sample was peripheral blood. The clonotype originates from a man aged 25 to 40 with COVID-19, enrolled during active disease.

The CDR3 DNA is TGTGCCAGCAGCTTAGCTGACACCTACGAGCAGTACTTC. Translation gives CASSLADTYEQYF. The rearrangement uses TRBV7-2 and TRBJ2-7; D gene unclear. V was trimmed by 0 bases and J by 2 bases, leaving 5 bases between them. Germline values: CDR1 SGHTA, CDR2 FQGNSA. The CDR3 consists of 13 residues.